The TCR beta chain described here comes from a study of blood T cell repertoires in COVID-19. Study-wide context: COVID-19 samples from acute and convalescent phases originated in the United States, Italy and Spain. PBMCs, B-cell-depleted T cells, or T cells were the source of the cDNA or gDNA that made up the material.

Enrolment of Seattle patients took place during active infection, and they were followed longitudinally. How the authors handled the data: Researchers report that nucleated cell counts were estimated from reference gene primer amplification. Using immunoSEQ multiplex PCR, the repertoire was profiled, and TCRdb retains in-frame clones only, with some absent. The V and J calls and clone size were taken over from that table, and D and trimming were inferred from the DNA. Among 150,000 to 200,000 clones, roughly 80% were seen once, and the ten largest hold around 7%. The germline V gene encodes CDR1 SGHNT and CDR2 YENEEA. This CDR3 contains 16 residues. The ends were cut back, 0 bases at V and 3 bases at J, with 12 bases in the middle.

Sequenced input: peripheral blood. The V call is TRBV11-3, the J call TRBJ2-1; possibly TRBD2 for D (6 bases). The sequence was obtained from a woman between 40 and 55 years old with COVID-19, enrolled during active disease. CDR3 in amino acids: CASSLDGGRLYNEQFF. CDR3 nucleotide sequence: TGTGCCAGCAGCTTAGATGGGGGGAGGCTCTACAATGAGCAGTTCTTC.